The present T cell receptor (beta chain) was sequenced within a study of T-cell reconstitution after alpha-beta-depleted transplantation in children. V shed 0 bases and J shed 2 bases, with 11 bases lying between them. CDR3 length equals 17 residues. Germline V gene lookup returns CDR1 MGHRA and CDR2 YSYEKL. Unique molecular identifiers featured in how the TCRbeta library was prepared. Each CDR3 protein is one row after TCRdb ran MiXCR on the PCR reads. The profile shows about 470,000 distinct CDR3 sequences, approximately 41% of them singletons. The source was PBMCs, collected before TCRalphabeta/CD19-depleted stem cell transplant. This chain connects TRBV4-1 to TRBJ2-6; no firm D call. This receptor was identified in a girl aged 2 to 9 with aplastic anemia, due to receive a stem cell transplant. The CDR3 is CASSQDPGDTGANVLTF. The CDR3 DNA reads TGCGCCAGCAGCCAAGATCCGGGCGATACTGGGGCCAACGTCCTGACTTTC.